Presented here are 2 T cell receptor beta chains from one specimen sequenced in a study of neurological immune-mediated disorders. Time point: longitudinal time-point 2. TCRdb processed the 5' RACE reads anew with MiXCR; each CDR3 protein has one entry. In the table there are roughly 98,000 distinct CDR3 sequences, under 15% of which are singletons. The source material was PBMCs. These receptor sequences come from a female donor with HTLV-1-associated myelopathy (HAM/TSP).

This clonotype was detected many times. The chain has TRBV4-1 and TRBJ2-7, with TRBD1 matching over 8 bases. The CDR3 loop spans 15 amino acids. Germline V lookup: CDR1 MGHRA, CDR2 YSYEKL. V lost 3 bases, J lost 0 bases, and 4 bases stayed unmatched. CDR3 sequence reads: CASSQDRASSYEQYF. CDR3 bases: TGCGCCAGCAGCCAGGACAGGGCTAGCTCCTACGAGCAGTACTTC.

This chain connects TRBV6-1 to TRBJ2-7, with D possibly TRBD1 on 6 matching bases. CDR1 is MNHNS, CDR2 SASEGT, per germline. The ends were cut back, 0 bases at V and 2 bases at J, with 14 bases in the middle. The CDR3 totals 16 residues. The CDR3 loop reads CASSEASLAGAYEQYF. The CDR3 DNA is TGTGCCAGCAGTGAAGCGTCATTAGCAGGGGCCTACGAGCAGTACTTC.